This T cell receptor (beta chain) stems from a study of CD8 T cells in ankylosing spondylitis. General study points: In ankylosing spondylitis patients, matched synovial fluid reportedly showed significant enrichment of disease-linked clones. Existing reports had already noted some motif variants in reactive arthritis synovial fluid and blood. The disease-linked clones had a CD8+ phenotype and low blood frequencies.

The V segment lost 3 bases and the J segment 7 bases; nucleotides outside the gene matches: 9. Germline V gives CDR1 GTSNPN, CDR2 SVGIG (reference sequence). The CDR3 spans 15 residues. This clonotype was counted between two and nine times. As yet, its antigen is unknown. Making use of molecular barcodes, quantitative 5'-RACE generated TCR beta libraries. TCRdb itself ran the 5' RACE reads through MiXCR, one entry per CDR3 protein. The data contain roughly 150,000 distinct CDR3 sequences, around a third of them singletons. Material: synovial fluid, either unsorted or a sorted T cell fraction (not recorded which). The V call is TRBV30, the J call TRBJ2-1, with 10 bases aligning to TRBD2. This clonotype was sampled from a male donor with ankylosing spondylitis. The CDR3 loop reads CAWRPGLAGVNEQFF. The CDR3 nucleotides read TGTGCCTGGAGGCCCGGGCTAGCGGGAGTGAATGAGCAGTTCTTC.